The 11 T cell receptor beta chains reported below all come from one sample, sequenced in a study of PD-1 blockade in mismatch repair-deficient tumors (TCRdb year 2017). The library was produced with the immunoSEQ multiplex PCR assay. Sourced from immuneACCESS, this table was stored by TCRdb with only in-frame sequences that have V and J called. A share of the clones is absent; for the studies checked, an unresolved V gene accounts for under half, and the remainder has no known explanation. Across this sample there are tens of thousands of clones, with around four fifths seen only once. The ten largest clones represent approximately 3.2% of the sample. The source material was peripheral blood, sampled 4 weeks after starting pembrolizumab. The receptor source for this set is an adult with mismatch repair-deficient cancer.

The V gene is TRBV5-4, the J gene TRBJ2-3; 7 bases are shared with TRBD2. J gave up 0 bases and V 4 bases, and 8 bases lay outside the gene matches. The CDR3 is 16 residues long. From germline, CDR1 is SGHNT and CDR2 YYREEE (reference sequence). CDR3: CASSASTSSSTDTQYF. In DNA, the CDR3 is TGTGCCAGCAGCGCCTCGACTAGCTCCAGCACAGATACGCAGTATTTT.

The chain is built from TRBV10-1 and TRBJ2-2, with D hard to call. The ends were cut back, 8 bases at V and 5 bases at J, with 27 bases in the middle. The CDR3 totals 18 residues. Germline-derived CDR1 and CDR2 are WNHNN and SYGVQD (reference sequence). In DNA form, the CDR3 reads TGCGCCAGCCTACCACACTCCCGGGCCTCACTCAGGACCGGGGAGCTGTTTTTT. This translates into CASLPHSRASLRTGELFF.

The V call is TRBV5-4, the J call TRBJ1-5; TRBD1 agrees at 8 bases. The germline V gene has CDR1 SGHNT and CDR2 YYREEE (reference sequence). The CDR3 sequence is 15 residues long. V trimming: 3 bases; J trimming: 5 bases; junction bases outside the gene matches: 7. The CDR3 loop reads CASSSGQGGDQPQHF. The DNA for the CDR3 is TGTGCCAGCAGCTCCGGACAGGGAGGAGATCAGCCCCAGCATTTT.

This chain uses TRBV18 with TRBJ2-3; D gene uncertain. CDR1 and CDR2 (germline): KGHSH, LQKENI. CDR3 length: 15 residues. V was clipped by 4 bases and J by 6 bases, with 17 bases between them. CDR3 bases: TGTGCCAGCTCACGCGAAACCGTCAGCCACGATACGCAGTATTTT. It codes for CASSRETVSHDTQYF.

The V gene is TRBV7-9, the J gene TRBJ2-7, with D perhaps matching TRBD2 (5 bases). Germline CDR1 reads SEHNR; CDR2 reads FQNEAQ (reference sequence). CDR3 length equals 14 residues. Trimming removed 2 bases from V and 3 bases from J, with 11 bases in between. CDR3 protein: CASSLYRGNYEQYF. DNA for the CDR3: TGTGCCAGCAGCTTATATCGGGGAAACTACGAGCAGTACTTC.

V usage is TRBV30 and J usage is TRBJ1-1; D gene ambiguous. Germline V gene data show CDR1 as GTSNPN and CDR2 as SVGIG (reference sequence). The V end lost 2 bases, the J end lost 5 bases, and 12 bases lay between the germline ends. The CDR3 loop spans 13 amino acids. DNA of the CDR3: TGTGCCTGGAGTCCCGGGGTATGGACTGAAGCTTTCTTT. This translates into CAWSPGVWTEAFF.

The V and J genes are TRBV9 and TRBJ2-6, with D unresolved. This CDR3 spans 14 amino acids. The V end was cut by 4 bases, the J end by 0 bases, with 5 bases between. Germline CDR1 and CDR2: SGDLS and YYNGEE. CDR3 in amino acids: CASSQSSGANVLTF. The CDR3 region has the DNA TGTGCCAGCAGCCAAAGCTCTGGGGCCAACGTCCTGACTTTC. Supplemented by reference TRBV9 and TRBJ2-6, the full variable domain reads DSGVTQTPKHLITATGQRVTLRCSPRSGDLSVYWYQQSLDQGLQFLIQYYNGEERAKGNILERFSAQQFPDLHSELNLSSLELGDSALYFCASSQSSGANVLTFGAGSRLTVL.

V gene TRBV18 combines with J gene TRBJ2-4; 8 bases align to TRBD2. CDR1 KGHSH and CDR2 LQKENI come from the germline V gene. J gave up 6 bases and V 3 bases, and 13 bases lay outside the gene matches. The CDR3 is made up of 17 amino acids. The CDR3 is CASSPELIAGRGNIQYF. The CDR3 DNA follows: TGTGCCAGCTCACCCGAGTTAATAGCGGGACGAGGAAACATTCAGTACTTC.

The table lists this clone with a count of one. The chain links TRBV29-1 to TRBJ2-7, with a tentative D call TRBD2 (6 bases). This CDR3 has 13 residues. Looked up from germline, CDR1 is SQVTM and CDR2 is ANQGSEA. The germline V and J ends were trimmed by 2 bases and 4 bases, with 12 bases remaining between them. Written as DNA, the CDR3 is TGCAGCGTTGAATCGGGACTGAAATACGAGCAGTACTTC. Its protein product is CSVESGLKYEQYF.

This chain joins TRBV11-2 and TRBJ2-3, with TRBD2 identical over 7 bases. The CDR3 contains 17 residues. Germline CDR1 is SGHAT and CDR2 is FQNNGV. The ends lost 1 base at V and 6 bases at J; junction bases unmatched: 13. Written as DNA, the CDR3 is TGTGCCAGCAGCTTAGTTTGGGAGGGCACATCGGCGGATACGCAGTATTTT. It translates to CASSLVWEGTSADTQYF. The full variable domain, its missing parts supplied by reference TRBV11-2 and TRBJ2-3, is EAGVAQSPRYKIIEKRQSVAFWCNPISGHATLYWYQQILGQGPKLLIQFQNNGVVDDSQLPKDRFSAERLKGVDSTLKIQPAKLEDSAVYLCASSLVWEGTSADTQYFGPGTRLTVL.

The chain links TRBV5-6 to TRBJ2-3; D unclear. The germline V gene has CDR1 SGHDT and CDR2 YYEEEE. V was trimmed by 3 bases and J by 8 bases, leaving 10 bases between them. The CDR3 sequence is 12 residues long. CDR3 nucleotides: TGTGCCAGCAGCTCTTCTTCGGGTACGCAGTATTTT. Amino acids: CASSSSSGTQYF.